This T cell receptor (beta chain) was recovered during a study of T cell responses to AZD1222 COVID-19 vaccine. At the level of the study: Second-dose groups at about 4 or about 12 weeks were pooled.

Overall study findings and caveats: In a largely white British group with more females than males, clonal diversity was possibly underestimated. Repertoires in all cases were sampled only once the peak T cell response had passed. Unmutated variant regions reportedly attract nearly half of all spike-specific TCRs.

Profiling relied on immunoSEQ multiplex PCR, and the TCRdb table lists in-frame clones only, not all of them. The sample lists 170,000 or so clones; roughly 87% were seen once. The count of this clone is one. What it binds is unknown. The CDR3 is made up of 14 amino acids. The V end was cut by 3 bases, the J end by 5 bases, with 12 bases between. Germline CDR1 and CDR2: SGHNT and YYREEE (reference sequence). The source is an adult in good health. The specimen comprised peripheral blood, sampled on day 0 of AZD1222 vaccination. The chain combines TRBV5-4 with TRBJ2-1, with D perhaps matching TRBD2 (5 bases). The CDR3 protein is CASSSGLVNNEQFF. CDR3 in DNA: TGTGCCAGCAGCTCCGGACTGGTTAACAATGAGCAGTTCTTC. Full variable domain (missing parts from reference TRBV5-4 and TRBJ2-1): ETGVTQSPTHLIKTRGQQVTLRCSSQSGHNTVSWYQQALGQGPQFIFQYYREEENGRGNFPPRFSGLQFPNYSSELNVNALELDDSALYLCASSSGLVNNEQFFGPGTRLTVL.